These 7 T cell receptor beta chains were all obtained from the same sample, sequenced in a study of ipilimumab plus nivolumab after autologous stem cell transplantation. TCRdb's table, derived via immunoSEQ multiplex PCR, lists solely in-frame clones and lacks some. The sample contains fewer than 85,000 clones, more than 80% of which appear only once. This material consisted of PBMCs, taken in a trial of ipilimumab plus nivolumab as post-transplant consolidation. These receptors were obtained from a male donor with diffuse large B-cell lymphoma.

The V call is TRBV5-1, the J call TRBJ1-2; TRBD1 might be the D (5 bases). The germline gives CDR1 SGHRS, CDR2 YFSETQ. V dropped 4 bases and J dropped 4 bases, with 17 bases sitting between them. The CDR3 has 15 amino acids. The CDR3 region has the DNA TGCGCCAGCAGCCCTGTAACGACCGGGGGCTATGGCTACACCTTC. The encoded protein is CASSPVTTGGYGYTF.

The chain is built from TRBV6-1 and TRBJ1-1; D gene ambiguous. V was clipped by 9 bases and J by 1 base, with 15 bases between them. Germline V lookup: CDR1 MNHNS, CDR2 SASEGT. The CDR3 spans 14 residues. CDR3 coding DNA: TGTGCCAGTTGCCGAGATATGGGGAACACTGAAGCTTTCTTT. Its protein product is CASCRDMGNTEAFF.

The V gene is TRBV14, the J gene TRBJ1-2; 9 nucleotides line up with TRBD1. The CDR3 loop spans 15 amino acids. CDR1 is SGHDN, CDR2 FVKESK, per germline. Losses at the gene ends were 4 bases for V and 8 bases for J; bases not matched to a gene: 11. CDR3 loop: CASSPDRTGVGGYTF. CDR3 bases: TGTGCCAGCAGCCCAGACAGGACAGGGGTGGGCGGCTACACCTTC.

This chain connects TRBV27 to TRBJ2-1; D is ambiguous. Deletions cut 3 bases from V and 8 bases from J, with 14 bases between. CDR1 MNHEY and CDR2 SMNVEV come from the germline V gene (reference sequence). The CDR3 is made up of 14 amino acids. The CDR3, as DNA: TGTGCCAGCAGTTTTCTCGGTCGCCTCGATGAGCAGTTCTTC. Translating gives CASSFLGRLDEQFF.

DNA of the CDR3: TGTGCCTGGAACGGGGGGCTTACCGGGGAGCTGTTTTTT. Its translation: CAWNGGLTGELFF. J is TRBJ2-2 and V is TRBV30, with D possibly matching TRBD2 (7 bases). Deletions cut 4 bases from V and 5 bases from J, with 11 bases between. The CDR3 is 13 residues long. Germline-derived CDR1 and CDR2 are GTSNPN and SVGIG (reference sequence).

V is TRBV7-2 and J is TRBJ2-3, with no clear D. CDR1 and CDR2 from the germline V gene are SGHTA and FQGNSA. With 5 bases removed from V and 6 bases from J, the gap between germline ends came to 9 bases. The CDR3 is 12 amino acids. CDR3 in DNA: TGTGCCAGCAGCCCCTCTAAGGATACGCAGTATTTT. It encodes CASSPSKDTQYF.

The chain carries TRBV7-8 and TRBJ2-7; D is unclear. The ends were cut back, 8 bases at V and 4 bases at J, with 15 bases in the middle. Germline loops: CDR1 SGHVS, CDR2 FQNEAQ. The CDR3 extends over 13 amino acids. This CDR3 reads CASSSGSPYEQYF. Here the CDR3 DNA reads TGTGCCAGCTCCTCCGGGTCCCCGTACGAGCAGTACTTC.